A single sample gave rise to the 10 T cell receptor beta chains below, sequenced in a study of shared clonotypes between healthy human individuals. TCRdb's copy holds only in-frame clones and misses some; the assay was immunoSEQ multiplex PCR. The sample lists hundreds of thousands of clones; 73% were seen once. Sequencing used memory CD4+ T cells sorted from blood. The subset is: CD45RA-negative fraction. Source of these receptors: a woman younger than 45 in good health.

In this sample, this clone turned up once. The CDR3 DNA is TGTGCCAGCAGTGAATCCGGGACAGAGAGATACGAGCAGTACTTC. Its translation is CASSESGTERYEQYF. The gene calls are TRBV6-1 and TRBJ2-7; 7 nucleotides agree with TRBD1. The CDR3 spans 15 residues. The germline V gene has CDR1 MNHNS and CDR2 SASEGT. With V trimmed by 2 bases and J by 4 bases, 8 bases remained unmatched.

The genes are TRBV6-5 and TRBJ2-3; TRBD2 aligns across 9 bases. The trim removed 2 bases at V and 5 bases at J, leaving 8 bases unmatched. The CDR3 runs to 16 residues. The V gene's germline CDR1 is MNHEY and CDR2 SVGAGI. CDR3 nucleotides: TGTGCCAGCAGTTACGGTCCGCGGGAGGGATTAGATACGCAGTATTTT. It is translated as CASSYGPREGLDTQYF.

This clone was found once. CDR3 sequence reads: CASSERQGTPYEQYF. The CDR3 DNA reads as TGTGCCAGCAGTGAAAGACAGGGGACCCCCTACGAGCAGTACTTC. The chain joins TRBV2 to TRBJ2-7; 8 bases agree with TRBD1. CDR3 length equals 15 residues. V was clipped by 2 bases and J by 2 bases; unmatched bases: 5. Looked up from germline, CDR1 is SNHLY and CDR2 is FYNNEI.

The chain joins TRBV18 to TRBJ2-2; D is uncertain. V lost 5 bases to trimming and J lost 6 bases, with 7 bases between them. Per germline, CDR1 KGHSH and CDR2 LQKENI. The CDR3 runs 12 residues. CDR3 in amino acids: CASSTGPGELFF. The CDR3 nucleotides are TGTGCCAGCTCAACTGGTCCCGGGGAGCTGTTTTTT.

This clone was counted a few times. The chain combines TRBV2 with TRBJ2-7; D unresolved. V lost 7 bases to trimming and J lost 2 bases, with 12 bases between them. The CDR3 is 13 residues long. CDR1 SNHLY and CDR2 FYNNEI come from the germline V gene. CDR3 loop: CASNPVQTYEQYF. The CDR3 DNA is TGTGCCAGCAACCCCGTCCAAACCTACGAGCAGTACTTC.

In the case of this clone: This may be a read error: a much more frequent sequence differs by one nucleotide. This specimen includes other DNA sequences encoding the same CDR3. The DNA of the CDR3 is TGCGCCAGCAGCTTGGGGACTTCCGGAAACACCATATATTTT. Translated, it gives CASSLGTSGNTIYF. The chain combines TRBV5-1 with TRBJ1-3; no clear D gene. The CDR3 is made up of 14 amino acids. Trimming left V 0 bases short and J 4 bases short, with 8 bases between. Looked up from germline, CDR1 is SGHRS and CDR2 is YFSETQ.

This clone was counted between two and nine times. CDR3 in DNA: TGTGCCAGCGGGAAGGGAGTCAATGAGCAGTTCTTC. It encodes CASGKGVNEQFF. This sequence joins TRBV13 and TRBJ2-1; D possibly corresponds to TRBD2 (5 bases). Trimming pared 8 bases from V and 6 bases from J, leaving 11 bases between. This CDR3 is 12 amino acids long. CDR1 and CDR2 (germline): PRHDT, FYEKMQ (reference sequence).

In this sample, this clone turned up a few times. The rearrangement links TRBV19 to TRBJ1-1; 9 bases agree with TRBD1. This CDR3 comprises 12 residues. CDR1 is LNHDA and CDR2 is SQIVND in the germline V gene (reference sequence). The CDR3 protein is CATGGGRWKAFF. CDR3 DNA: TGTGCTACAGGGGGCGGCAGATGGAAAGCTTTCTTT.

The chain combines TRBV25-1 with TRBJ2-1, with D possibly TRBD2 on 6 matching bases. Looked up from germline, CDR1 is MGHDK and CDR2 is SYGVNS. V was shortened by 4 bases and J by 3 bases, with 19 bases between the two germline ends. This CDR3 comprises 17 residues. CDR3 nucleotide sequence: TGTGCCAGCAGTGCGAACCGCGGGACTCCTTACTACAATGAGCAGTTCTTC. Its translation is CASSANRGTPYYNEQFF.

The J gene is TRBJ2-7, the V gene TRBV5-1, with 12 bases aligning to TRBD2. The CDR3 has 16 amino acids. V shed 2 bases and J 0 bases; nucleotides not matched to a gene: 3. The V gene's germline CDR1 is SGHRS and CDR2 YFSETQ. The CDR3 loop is CASSLLTSGSSYEQYF. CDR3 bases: TGCGCCAGCAGCTTACTGACTAGCGGGAGCTCCTACGAGCAGTACTTC.